A selection of T cell receptor beta chains follows, all from one sample in a study of cytomegalovirus exposure and HLA in healthy donors. TCRdb's copy holds only in-frame clones and misses some; the assay was immunoSEQ multiplex PCR. The sample has over 65,000 clones; more than 70% are singletons. Sequencing was carried out using PBMCs. Receptors were obtained from a middle-aged man in good health and CMV-seronegative. Both conserved end residues are trimmed from each CDR3. A D gene is named only where the DNA matches it firmly.

d_gene: TRBD1
v_gene: TRBV28
j_gene: TRBJ2-2
CDR3aa: ASGGQGGTGELF

d_gene: TRBD1
v_gene: TRBV6-5
j_gene: TRBJ2-7
CDR3aa: ASRTPGGRYEQY

d_gene: -
v_gene: TRBV5-6
j_gene: TRBJ2-3
CDR3aa: ASSPLAGRTDTQY

d_gene: -
v_gene: TRBV2
j_gene: TRBJ1-1
CDR3aa: ASRRSQLNTEAF

d_gene: -
v_gene: TRBV10-3
j_gene: TRBJ2-7
CDR3aa: AISESAAGFYEQY

d_gene: -
v_gene: TRBV29-1
j_gene: TRBJ1-1
CDR3aa: SVDRGTEAF

d_gene: -
v_gene: TRBV9
j_gene: TRBJ1-2
CDR3aa: ASSGGGTGTLNYGYT

d_gene: TRBD1
v_gene: TRBV6-6
j_gene: -
CDR3aa: ASSAGTGYEQY

d_gene: -
v_gene: TRBV28
j_gene: TRBJ2-7
CDR3aa: ASGRDTYEQY

d_gene: -
v_gene: TRBV18
j_gene: TRBJ2-4
CDR3aa: ASSLFEGVAKNIQY

d_gene: -
v_gene: TRBV27
j_gene: TRBJ2-1
CDR3aa: ASSKGRAPNEQF

d_gene: -
v_gene: TRBV5-1
j_gene: TRBJ2-5
CDR3aa: ASSLAAGTQQETQY

d_gene: -
v_gene: TRBV6-1
j_gene: TRBJ1-5
CDR3aa: ASSQQSSNQPQH

d_gene: TRBD1
v_gene: TRBV6-5
j_gene: TRBJ2-1
CDR3aa: ASSKGQSNEQF

d_gene: TRBD1
v_gene: TRBV5-1
j_gene: TRBJ1-1
CDR3aa: ASSTGTGVVHTEAF

d_gene: -
v_gene: TRBV25-1
j_gene: TRBJ2-5
CDR3aa: ASSEPGKGTQY

d_gene: -
v_gene: TRBV5-1
j_gene: TRBJ2-7
CDR3aa: ASSLDSLRGQY

d_gene: -
v_gene: TRBV6-1
j_gene: TRBJ1-1
CDR3aa: ASVSPRAGNTEAF

d_gene: -
v_gene: TRBV4-1
j_gene: TRBJ1-5
CDR3aa: ASSQEGRGNQPQH

d_gene: -
v_gene: TRBV5-1
j_gene: TRBJ1-1
CDR3aa: ASSLVGGETNTEAF

d_gene: TRBD1
v_gene: TRBV27
j_gene: TRBJ1-1
CDR3aa: ASSLNTGVTEAF

d_gene: TRBD1
v_gene: TRBV6-6
j_gene: TRBJ2-7
CDR3aa: ASTPGQVVYEQY

d_gene: -
v_gene: TRBV27
j_gene: TRBJ1-5
CDR3aa: ASSFSRGAGNQPQH

d_gene: TRBD1
v_gene: TRBV19
j_gene: -
CDR3aa: ASTPGRWDRGGMSYEQY

d_gene: TRBD2
v_gene: TRBV10-3
j_gene: TRBJ2-2
CDR3aa: AISELGLGNTGELF

d_gene: TRBD1
v_gene: TRBV7-2
j_gene: TRBJ1-2
CDR3aa: ASSPRGTGGSYGYT

d_gene: TRBD2
v_gene: TRBV9
j_gene: TRBJ2-5
CDR3aa: ASSGTSGDLVETQY

d_gene: -
v_gene: TRBV20-1
j_gene: TRBJ1-1
CDR3aa: SVPGPGQV

d_gene: -
v_gene: TRBV27
j_gene: TRBJ1-1
CDR3aa: ASSPRQNRRAF

d_gene: -
v_gene: TRBV7-2
j_gene: TRBJ2-1
CDR3aa: ASRPMSGGSYNEQF

d_gene: TRBD1
v_gene: TRBV19
j_gene: TRBJ1-5
CDR3aa: ASNSGTGGLRSNQPQH

d_gene: -
v_gene: TRBV11-2
j_gene: TRBJ1-6
CDR3aa: ASSLDRWENSPLH

d_gene: -
v_gene: TRBV2
j_gene: TRBJ2-3
CDR3aa: ASSEAGTSYTDTQY

d_gene: TRBD1
v_gene: TRBV6-6
j_gene: TRBJ1-2
CDR3aa: ASSYEQGTSGYT

d_gene: -
v_gene: TRBV11-2
j_gene: TRBJ2-5
CDR3aa: ASSLSLDQETQY

d_gene: -
v_gene: TRBV25-1
j_gene: TRBJ1-1
CDR3aa: ASSDNLQGFGEAF

d_gene: TRBD2
v_gene: TRBV28
j_gene: TRBJ2-3
CDR3aa: ASSPGLAGGEPSTDTQY

d_gene: TRBD1
v_gene: TRBV7-2
j_gene: TRBJ1-6
CDR3aa: ASSTTGDGSPLH

d_gene: -
v_gene: TRBV7-9
j_gene: TRBJ1-4
CDR3aa: ASSLERTFNEKLF

d_gene: TRBD2
v_gene: TRBV28
j_gene: TRBJ2-1
CDR3aa: ASSLREVPNEQF

d_gene: -
v_gene: TRBV7-9
j_gene: TRBJ1-1
CDR3aa: ASSVQVRGTEAF

d_gene: TRBD2
v_gene: TRBV29-1
j_gene: TRBJ2-1
CDR3aa: SVEGRGRGNEQF

d_gene: -
v_gene: TRBV7-9
j_gene: TRBJ2-2
CDR3aa: ASRGDSNTGELF

d_gene: TRBD1
v_gene: TRBV18
j_gene: TRBJ1-2
CDR3aa: ASSTGTGGLIYGYT

d_gene: -
v_gene: TRBV15
j_gene: TRBJ1-4
CDR3aa: ATSSPNEKLF

d_gene: -
v_gene: TRBV6-4
j_gene: TRBJ1-1
CDR3aa: ASSLFRGANTEAF

d_gene: TRBD1
v_gene: TRBV6-6
j_gene: TRBJ2-1
CDR3aa: ASSYAQGAYNEQF

d_gene: -
v_gene: TRBV10-3
j_gene: TRBJ2-7
CDR3aa: AISVTGGESYEQY

d_gene: -
v_gene: TRBV2
j_gene: TRBJ2-1
CDR3aa: ASSELRDNEQF

d_gene: TRBD1
v_gene: TRBV6-7
j_gene: TRBJ1-2
CDR3aa: ASSAGGSLWNYGYT